A selection of T cell receptor beta chains follows, all from one sample in a study of blood T cell repertoires in COVID-19. Assay: immunoSEQ multiplex PCR; the TCRdb copy retains only in-frame clones and omits some. The repertoire holds roughly 70,000 clones, with 75% to 85% as singletons. The sequencing sample was made of peripheral blood. The receptors stem from a human donor in a cohort sampled during active COVID-19. Each CDR3 is given with its conserved first and last residue. The order of the fields is J gene, V gene, D gene, clone size, CDR3 protein, CDR3 DNA. The D gene is left open where the match is weak. A clone size is listed for some rows: how often the clone was seen (once, few, many), or a class if it is expanded.

J: TRBJ2-3; V: TRBV3-1/TRBV3-2; D: TRBD2; size: -; CDR3: CASRDSGRTDTQYF; DNA: TGTGCCAGCAGGGATAGCGGGAGAACAGATACGCAGTATTTT
J: TRBJ2-2; V: TRBV5-4; D: TRBD2; size: -; CDR3: CASSLRAGGAGELFF; DNA: TGTGCCAGCAGCTTGCGAGCGGGAGGAGCCGGGGAGCTGTTTTTT
J: TRBJ2-7; V: TRBV6-6; D: TRBD2; size: -; CDR3: CASSSGNQNEQYF; DNA: TGTGCCAGCAGTAGCGGGAACCAGAACGAGCAGTACTTC
J: TRBJ2-1; V: TRBV11-1; D: -; size: few; CDR3: CASSLAVDRAQFF; DNA: TGTGCCAGCAGCTTAGCCGTCGACAGAGCCCAGTTCTTC
J: TRBJ2-7; V: TRBV4-2; D: TRBD2; size: -; CDR3: CASSQVGTSGSYEQYF; DNA: TGTGCCAGCAGCCAAGTGGGAACTAGCGGCTCCTACGAGCAGTACTTC
J: TRBJ2-7; V: TRBV6-2/TRBV6-3; D: TRBD2; size: -; CDR3: CASSSGLAFNEQYF; DNA: TGTGCCAGCAGTTCGGGACTAGCTTTCAACGAGCAGTACTTC
J: TRBJ2-3; V: TRBV5-1; D: -; size: -; CDR3: CASSLKGGTDTQYF; DNA: TGCGCCAGCAGCTTGAAGGGGGGCACAGATACGCAGTATTTT
J: TRBJ2-7; V: TRBV5-8; D: TRBD2; size: -; CDR3: CASSPRTSGYYEQYF; DNA: TGTGCCAGCAGCCCACGGACTAGCGGATACTACGAGCAGTACTTC
J: TRBJ2-7; V: TRBV29-1; D: -; size: -; CDR3: CSVINGYEQYF; DNA: TGCAGCGTTATCAACGGCTACGAGCAGTACTTC
J: TRBJ1-6; V: TRBV4-1; D: -; size: -; CDR3: CASSQDMGLSPLHF; DNA: TGCGCCAGCAGCCAAGACATGGGGCTTTCACCCCTCCACTTT
J: TRBJ1-5; V: TRBV18; D: TRBD1; size: -; CDR3: CASGSGTGLKPQHF; DNA: TGTGCCAGCGGCTCCGGGACAGGGTTGAAGCCCCAGCATTTT
J: TRBJ2-5; V: TRBV10-3; D: TRBD2; size: -; CDR3: CAINSGLAGEGTQYF; DNA: TGTGCCATCAACAGCGGACTAGCGGGAGAAGGGACCCAGTACTTC
J: TRBJ2-1; V: TRBV6-5; D: TRBD2; size: -; CDR3: CASRGGGSYNEQFF; DNA: TGTGCCAGCAGGGGCGGGGGCTCCTACAATGAGCAGTTCTTC
J: TRBJ2-1; V: TRBV10-2; D: TRBD2; size: -; CDR3: CASRNRESGRISEQFF; DNA: TGCGCCAGCAGGAACAGGGAAAGCGGGAGGATCAGTGAGCAGTTCTTC
J: TRBJ1-1; V: TRBV7-6; D: -; size: -; CDR3: CASSLGTRTEAFF; DNA: TGTGCCAGCAGCTTAGGGACACGTACTGAAGCTTTCTTT
J: TRBJ2-1; V: TRBV4-3; D: TRBD2; size: few; CDR3: CASSQEGGSLYNEQFF; DNA: TGCGCCAGCAGCCAAGAGGGCGGGAGCCTATACAATGAGCAGTTCTTC
J: TRBJ1-1; V: TRBV5-5; D: TRBD1; size: few; CDR3: CASSFLTGDTEAFF; DNA: TGTGCCAGCAGCTTCCTTACAGGGGACACTGAAGCTTTCTTT
J: TRBJ2-7; V: TRBV18; D: TRBD1; size: -; CDR3: CASSLGQGIPSYEQYF; DNA: TGTGCCAGCTCACTGGGACAGGGGATCCCATCTTACGAGCAGTACTTC
J: TRBJ1-6; V: TRBV5-6; D: -; size: -; CDR3: CASSRGHRFVSNSPLHF; DNA: TGTGCCAGCTCTCGAGGACATCGTTTCGTGAGTAATTCACCCCTCCACTTT
J: TRBJ2-7; V: TRBV7-2; D: -; size: -; CDR3: CASSLRTVGSYEQYF; DNA: TGTGCCAGCAGCCTGAGGACTGTCGGCTCCTACGAGCAGTACTTC
J: TRBJ1-1; V: TRBV7-9; D: -; size: -; CDR3: CASSLVPGGEVEAFF; DNA: TGTGCCAGCAGCTTAGTCCCCGGAGGCGAAGTAGAAGCTTTCTTT
J: TRBJ1-1; V: TRBV6-6; D: TRBD1; size: -; CDR3: CASSYSGGTEDEAFF; DNA: TGTGCCAGCAGTTACTCAGGGGGCACTGAGGATGAAGCTTTCTTT
J: TRBJ1-1; V: TRBV5-1; D: TRBD1; size: -; CDR3: CASSSGQGTEAFF; DNA: TGCGCCAGCAGTTCTGGACAGGGCACTGAAGCTTTCTTT
J: TRBJ1-4; V: TRBV6-6; D: TRBD1; size: few; CDR3: CASSYSGTDEKLFF; DNA: TGTGCCAGCAGTTACTCCGGGACAGATGAAAAACTGTTTTTT
J: TRBJ2-7; V: TRBV12-3/TRBV12-4; D: -; size: -; CDR3: CASSSIGGYEQYF; DNA: TGTGCCAGCAGTTCAATCGGGGGATACGAGCAGTACTTC
J: TRBJ2-7; V: TRBV7-2; D: -; size: -; CDR3: CASSLVVGALYEQYF; DNA: TGTGCCAGCAGCTTAGTAGTGGGAGCACTCTACGAGCAGTACTTC
J: TRBJ2-7; V: TRBV29-1; D: TRBD1; size: few; CDR3: CSVLDRVTYEQYF; DNA: TGCAGCGTTTTGGACAGGGTAACCTACGAGCAGTACTTC
J: TRBJ2-3; V: TRBV14; D: -; size: -; CDR3: CASSQLLISTDTQYF; DNA: TGTGCCAGCAGCCAACTCCTTATTAGCACAGATACGCAGTATTTT
J: TRBJ2-4; V: TRBV10-1; D: -; size: -; CDR3: CASSESAGLADIQYF; DNA: TGCGCCAGCAGTGAGTCCGCGGGGCTAGCTGACATTCAGTACTTC
J: TRBJ2-3; V: TRBV3-1/TRBV3-2; D: -; size: once; CDR3: CASSQYSTDTQYF; DNA: TGTGCCAGCAGCCAATATAGCACAGATACGCAGTATTTT
J: TRBJ1-2; V: TRBV30; D: -; size: -; CDR3: CAWRDSPYGYTF; DNA: TGTGCCTGGAGGGACAGCCCCTATGGCTACACCTTC
J: TRBJ2-7; V: TRBV7-9; D: -; size: -; CDR3: CASSLGEGPYEQYF; DNA: TGTGCCAGCAGCTTAGGTGAGGGTCCCTACGAGCAGTACTTC
J: TRBJ2-7; V: TRBV11-2; D: TRBD2; size: -; CDR3: CASRTTSGRWWEQYF; DNA: TGTGCCAGCAGAACTACTAGCGGGAGATGGTGGGAGCAGTACTTC
J: TRBJ2-1; V: TRBV20-1; D: TRBD2; size: -; CDR3: CSASRASGSVWYNEQFF; DNA: TGCAGTGCTAGTCGGGCTAGCGGGAGCGTCTGGTACAATGAGCAGTTCTTC
J: TRBJ2-5; V: TRBV25-1; D: -; size: -; CDR3: CAVSRGSGQETQYF; DNA: TGTGCCGTCAGCAGGGGCTCGGGACAAGAGACCCAGTACTTC
J: TRBJ2-7; V: TRBV11-1; D: -; size: -; CDR3: CASSLLAVREQYF; DNA: TGTGCCAGCAGCTTACTAGCTGTGCGGGAGCAGTACTTC
J: TRBJ2-7; V: TRBV10-3; D: TRBD1; size: -; CDR3: CAISTGTGGFYEQYF; DNA: TGTGCCATCAGTACTGGGACAGGGGGATTCTACGAGCAGTACTTC
J: TRBJ2-7; V: TRBV7-8; D: TRBD2; size: -; CDR3: CASSSQTSGIYEQYF; DNA: TGTGCCAGCAGCTCGCAGACTAGCGGGATCTACGAGCAGTACTTC
J: TRBJ2-2; V: TRBV18; D: -; size: -; CDR3: CASSPTAVRNTGELFF; DNA: TGTGCCAGCTCACCCACCGCAGTCCGGAACACCGGGGAGCTGTTTTTT
J: TRBJ1-1; V: TRBV6-5; D: -; size: -; CDR3: CASSRGPNTEAFF; DNA: TGTGCCAGCAGCAGGGGACCGAACACTGAAGCTTTCTTT